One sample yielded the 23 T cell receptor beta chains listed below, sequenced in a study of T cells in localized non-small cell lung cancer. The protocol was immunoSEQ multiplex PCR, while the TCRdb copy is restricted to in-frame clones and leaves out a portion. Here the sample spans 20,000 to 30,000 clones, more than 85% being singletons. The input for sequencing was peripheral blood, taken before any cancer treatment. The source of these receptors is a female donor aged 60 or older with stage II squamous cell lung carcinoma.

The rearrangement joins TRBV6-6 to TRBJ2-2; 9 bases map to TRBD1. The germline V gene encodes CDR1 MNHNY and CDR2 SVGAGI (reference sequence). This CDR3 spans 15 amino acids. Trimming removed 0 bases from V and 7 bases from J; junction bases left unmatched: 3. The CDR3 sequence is CASSYSGTGYGELFF. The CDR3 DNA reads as TGTGCCAGCAGTTACTCGGGGACAGGGTACGGGGAGCTGTTTTTT.

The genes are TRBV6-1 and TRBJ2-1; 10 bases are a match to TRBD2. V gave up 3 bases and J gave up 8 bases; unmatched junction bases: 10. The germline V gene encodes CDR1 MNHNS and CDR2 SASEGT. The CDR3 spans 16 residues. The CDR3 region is CASSEFLLAGMDEQFF. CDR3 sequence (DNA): TGTGCCAGCAGTGAGTTTTTACTAGCGGGAATGGATGAGCAGTTCTTC.

The DNA of the CDR3 is TGCGCCAGCAGTGAGGCTTCTATAGTTGGGGTATACTATGGCTACACCTTC. Protein: CASSEASIVGVYYGYTF. The chain joins TRBV10-2 to TRBJ1-2; D gene ambiguous. The germline V and J ends were trimmed by 2 bases and 3 bases, with 19 bases remaining between them. This CDR3 has 17 residues. The germline CDR1 and CDR2 sequences are WSHSY and SAAADI.

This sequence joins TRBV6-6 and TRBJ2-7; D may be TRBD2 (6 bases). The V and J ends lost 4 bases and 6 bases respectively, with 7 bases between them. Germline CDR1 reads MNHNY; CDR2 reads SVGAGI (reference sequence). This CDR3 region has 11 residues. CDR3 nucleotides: TGTGCCAGCAGTTGGGGGGTCGAGCAGTACTTC. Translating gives CASSWGVEQYF.

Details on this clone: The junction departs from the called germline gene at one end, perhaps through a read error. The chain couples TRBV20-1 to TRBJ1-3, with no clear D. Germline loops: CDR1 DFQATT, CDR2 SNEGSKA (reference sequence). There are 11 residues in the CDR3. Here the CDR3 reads CSATTGDTIYF. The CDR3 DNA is TGCAGTGCCACGACTGGAGACACCATATATTTT.

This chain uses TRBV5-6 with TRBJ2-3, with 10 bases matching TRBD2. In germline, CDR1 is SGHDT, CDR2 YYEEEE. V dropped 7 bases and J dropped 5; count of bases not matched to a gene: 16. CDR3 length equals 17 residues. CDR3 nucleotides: TGTGCCAGCCGCCCGGGGAGCGGGAGGGCCCGGGGAGATACGCAGTATTTT. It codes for CASRPGSGRARGDTQYF.

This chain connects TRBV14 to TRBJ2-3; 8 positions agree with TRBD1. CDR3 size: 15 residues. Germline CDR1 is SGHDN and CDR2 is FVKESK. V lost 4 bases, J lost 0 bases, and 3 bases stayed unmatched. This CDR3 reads CASSRGTGSTDTQYF. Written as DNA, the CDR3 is TGTGCCAGCAGCCGCGGGACAGGTAGCACAGATACGCAGTATTTT.

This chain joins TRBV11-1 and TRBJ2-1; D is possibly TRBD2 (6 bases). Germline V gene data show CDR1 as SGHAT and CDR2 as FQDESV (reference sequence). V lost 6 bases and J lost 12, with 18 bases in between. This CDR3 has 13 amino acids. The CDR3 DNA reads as TGTGCCAGCAGTCGACTAGGAGGGGCAGGGCAGTTCTTC. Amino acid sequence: CASSRLGGAGQFF.

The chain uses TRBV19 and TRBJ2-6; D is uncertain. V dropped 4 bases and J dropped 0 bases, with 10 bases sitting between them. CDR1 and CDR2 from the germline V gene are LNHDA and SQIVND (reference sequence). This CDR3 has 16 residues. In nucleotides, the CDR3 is TGTGCCAGTAGTACCCAATACAGCTCTGGGGCCAACGTCCTGACTTTC. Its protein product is CASSTQYSSGANVLTF.

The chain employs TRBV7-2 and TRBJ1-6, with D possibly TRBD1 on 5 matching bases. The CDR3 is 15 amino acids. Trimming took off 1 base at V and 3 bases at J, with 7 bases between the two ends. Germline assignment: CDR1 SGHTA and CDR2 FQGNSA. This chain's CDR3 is CASSLGRDYNSPLHF. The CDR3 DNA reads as TGTGCCAGCAGCTTAGGCAGGGACTATAATTCACCCCTCCACTTT.

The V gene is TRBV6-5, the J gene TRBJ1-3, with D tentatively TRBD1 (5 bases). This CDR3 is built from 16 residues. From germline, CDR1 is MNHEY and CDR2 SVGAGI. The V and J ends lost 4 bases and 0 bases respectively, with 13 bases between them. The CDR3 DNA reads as TGTGCCAGCAGTTCGACCGGGACCCCCTCTGGAAACACCATATATTTT. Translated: CASSSTGTPSGNTIYF.

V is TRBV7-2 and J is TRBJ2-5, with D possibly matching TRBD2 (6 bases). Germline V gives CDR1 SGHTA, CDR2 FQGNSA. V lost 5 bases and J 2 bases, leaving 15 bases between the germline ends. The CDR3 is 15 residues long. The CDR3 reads CASSPPGGRQETQYF. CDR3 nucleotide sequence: TGTGCCAGCAGCCCCCCCGGGGGACGTCAAGAGACCCAGTACTTC.

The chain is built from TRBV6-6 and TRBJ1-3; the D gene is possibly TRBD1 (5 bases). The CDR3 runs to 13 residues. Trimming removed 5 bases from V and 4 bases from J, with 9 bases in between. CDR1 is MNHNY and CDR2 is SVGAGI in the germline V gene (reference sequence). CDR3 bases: TGTGCCAGCAGTACAGGTGCCGGAAACACCATATATTTT. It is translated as CASSTGAGNTIYF.

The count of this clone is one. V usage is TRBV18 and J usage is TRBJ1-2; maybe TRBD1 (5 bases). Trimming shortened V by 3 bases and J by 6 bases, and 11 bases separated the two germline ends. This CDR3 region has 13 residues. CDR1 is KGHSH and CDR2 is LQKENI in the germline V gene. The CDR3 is CASSPNGANGYTF. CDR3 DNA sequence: TGTGCCAGCTCACCTAACGGGGCTAATGGCTACACCTTC. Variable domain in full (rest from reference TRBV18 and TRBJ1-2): NAGVMQNPRHLVRRRGQEARLRCSPMKGHSHVYWYRQLPEEGLKFMVYLQKENIIDESGMPKERFSAEFPKEGPSILRIQQVVRGDSAAYFCASSPNGANGYTFGSGTRLTVV.

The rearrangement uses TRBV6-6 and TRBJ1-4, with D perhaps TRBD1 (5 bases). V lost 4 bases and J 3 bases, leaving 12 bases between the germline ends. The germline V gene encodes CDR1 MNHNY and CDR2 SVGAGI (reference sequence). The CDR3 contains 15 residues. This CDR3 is CASSLGVGPNEKLFF. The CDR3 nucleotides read TGTGCCAGCAGTTTGGGGGTAGGACCTAATGAAAAACTGTTTTTT.

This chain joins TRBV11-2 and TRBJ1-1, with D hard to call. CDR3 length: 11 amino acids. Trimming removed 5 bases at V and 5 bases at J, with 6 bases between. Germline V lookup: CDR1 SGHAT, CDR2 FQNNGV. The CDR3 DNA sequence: TGTGCCAGCAGCCGCGGAACTGAAGCTTTCTTT. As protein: CASSRGTEAFF.

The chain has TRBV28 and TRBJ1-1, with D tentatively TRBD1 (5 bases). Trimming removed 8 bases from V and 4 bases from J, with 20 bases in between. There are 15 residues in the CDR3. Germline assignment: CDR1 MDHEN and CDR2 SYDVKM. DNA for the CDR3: TGTGCCAGCTTCAAGACCAGGGAAGGGGTCACTGAAGCTTTCTTT. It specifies CASFKTREGVTEAFF.

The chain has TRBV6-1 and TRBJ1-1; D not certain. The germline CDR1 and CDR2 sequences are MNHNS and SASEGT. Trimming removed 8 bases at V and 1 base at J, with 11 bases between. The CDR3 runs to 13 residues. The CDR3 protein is CASGETGNTEAFF. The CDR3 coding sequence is TGTGCCAGCGGAGAGACGGGGAACACTGAAGCTTTCTTT.

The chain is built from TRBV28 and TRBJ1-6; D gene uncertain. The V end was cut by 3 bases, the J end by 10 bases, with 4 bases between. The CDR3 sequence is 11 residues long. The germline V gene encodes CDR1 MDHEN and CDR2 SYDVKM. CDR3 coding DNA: TGTGCCAGCAGTTTCGGATCACCCCTCCACTTT. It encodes CASSFGSPLHF.

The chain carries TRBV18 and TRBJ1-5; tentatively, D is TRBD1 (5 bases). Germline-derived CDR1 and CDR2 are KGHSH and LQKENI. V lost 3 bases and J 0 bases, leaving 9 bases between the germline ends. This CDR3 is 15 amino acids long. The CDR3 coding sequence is TGTGCCAGCTCACCGGGGCAGATTAGCAATCAGCCCCAGCATTTT. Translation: CASSPGQISNQPQHF. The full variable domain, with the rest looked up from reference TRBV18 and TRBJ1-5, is NAGVMQNPRHLVRRRGQEARLRCSPMKGHSHVYWYRQLPEEGLKFMVYLQKENIIDESGMPKERFSAEFPKEGPSILRIQQVVRGDSAAYFCASSPGQISNQPQHFGDGTRLSIL.

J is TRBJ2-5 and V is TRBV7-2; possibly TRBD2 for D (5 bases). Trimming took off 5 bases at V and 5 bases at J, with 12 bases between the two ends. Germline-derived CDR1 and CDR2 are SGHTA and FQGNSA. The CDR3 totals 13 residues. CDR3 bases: TGTGCCAGCAGCCGAAACGGGGAGGAGACCCAGTACTTC. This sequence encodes CASSRNGEETQYF.

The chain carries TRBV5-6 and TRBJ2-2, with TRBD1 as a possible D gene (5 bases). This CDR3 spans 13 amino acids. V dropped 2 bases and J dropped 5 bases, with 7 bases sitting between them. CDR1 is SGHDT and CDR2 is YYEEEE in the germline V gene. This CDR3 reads CASSFAGTGELFF. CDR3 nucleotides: TGTGCCAGCAGCTTCGCAGGGACCGGGGAGCTGTTTTTT.

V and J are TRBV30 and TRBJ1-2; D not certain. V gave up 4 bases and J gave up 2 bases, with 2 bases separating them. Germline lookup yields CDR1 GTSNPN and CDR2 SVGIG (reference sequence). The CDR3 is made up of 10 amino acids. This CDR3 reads CAWNNYGYTF. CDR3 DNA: TGTGCCTGGAACAACTATGGCTACACCTTC.